This TCR beta chain was sequenced for a study of cytomegalovirus exposure and HLA in healthy donors. The study ran its PCR with 60 Vbeta and 13 Jbeta primers. Method: immunoSEQ multiplex PCR; TCRdb's copy keeps in-frame clones and lacks some. Among some 150,000 clones, 80% were seen once, and the ten largest hold roughly 4.4%. This clone was seen just once. CDR3 size: 14 residues. V lost 2 bases, J lost 3 bases, and 4 bases stayed unmatched. Germline-derived CDR1 and CDR2 are SGHNT and YYREEE (reference sequence). The sequencing sample was made of PBMCs. This chain joins TRBV5-4 and TRBJ2-7, with 8 bases identical to TRBD1. The source of this sequence is a man aged 25 to 40 in good health and CMV-seronegative. CDR3 coding DNA: TGTGCCAGCAGCTTTAACAGGGGGGACTACGAGCAGTACTTC. It is translated as CASSFNRGDYEQYF. The whole variable domain, filled in from reference TRBV5-4 and TRBJ2-7, reads ETGVTQSPTHLIKTRGQQVTLRCSSQSGHNTVSWYQQALGQGPQFIFQYYREEENGRGNFPPRFSGLQFPNYSSELNVNALELDDSALYLCASSFNRGDYEQYFGPGTRLTVT.